This TCR beta chain is from a study of blood T cell repertoires in COVID-19. About the study: From T cells, B-cell-depleted T cells, or PBMCs came the material, which was cDNA or gDNA.

Per the authors' pipeline: The authors estimated nucleated cell counts from reference gene primer amplification. TCRdb's table, derived via immunoSEQ multiplex PCR, lists solely in-frame clones and lacks some. That table furnishes V, J and clone size, whereas the DNA furnished D and trimming. This table has around 240,000 clones, 80% to 90% appearing once. Those enrolled, adults aged roughly 18 to 90 years, came from about two dozen US areas. Participants classified as exposed had met a COVID-19 case within 2 weeks before study entry. The V and J ends lost 3 bases and 8 bases, in that order; junction bases with no gene match: 11. The CDR3 has 16 amino acids. Germline V gene sequence: CDR1 SGDLS, CDR2 YYNGEE.

This clonotype was sampled from a man aged 50-59 years who had been exposed to COVID-19. The sequencing sample was made of PBMCs or T cells enriched from blood (not recorded which). This chain connects TRBV9 to TRBJ1-2, with 12 bases matching TRBD1. This CDR3 reads CASSARDRGRMGGYTF. CDR3 DNA: TGTGCCAGCAGCGCCCGGGACAGGGGGCGTATGGGGGGCTACACCTTC.